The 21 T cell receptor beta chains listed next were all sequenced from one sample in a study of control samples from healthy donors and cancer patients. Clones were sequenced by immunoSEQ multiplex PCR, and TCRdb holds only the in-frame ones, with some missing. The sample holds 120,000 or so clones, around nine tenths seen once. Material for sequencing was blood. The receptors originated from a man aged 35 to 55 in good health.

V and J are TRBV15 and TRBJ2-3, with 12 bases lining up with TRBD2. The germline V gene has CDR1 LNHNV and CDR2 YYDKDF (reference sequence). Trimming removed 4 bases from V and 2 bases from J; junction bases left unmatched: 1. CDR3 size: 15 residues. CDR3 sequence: CATSTSGGATDTQYF. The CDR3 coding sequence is TGTGCCACCAGCACTAGCGGGGGGGCCACAGATACGCAGTATTTT.

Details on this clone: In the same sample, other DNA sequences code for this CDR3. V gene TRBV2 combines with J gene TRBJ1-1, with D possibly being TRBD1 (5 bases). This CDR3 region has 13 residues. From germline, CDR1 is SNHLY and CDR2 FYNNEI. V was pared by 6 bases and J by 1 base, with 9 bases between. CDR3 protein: CASRADRNTEAFF. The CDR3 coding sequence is TGTGCCAGCAGAGCCGACAGGAACACTGAAGCTTTCTTT. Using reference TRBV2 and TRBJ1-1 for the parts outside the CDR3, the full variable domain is EPEVTQTPSHQVTQMGQEVILRCVPISNHLYFYWYRQILGQKVEFLVSFYNNEISEKSEIFDDQFSVERPDGSNFTLKIRSTKLEDSAMYFCASRADRNTEAFFGQGTRLTVV.

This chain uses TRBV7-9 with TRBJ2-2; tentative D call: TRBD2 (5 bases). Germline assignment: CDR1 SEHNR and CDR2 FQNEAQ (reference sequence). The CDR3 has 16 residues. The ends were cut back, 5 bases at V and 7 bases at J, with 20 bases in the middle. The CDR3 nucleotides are TGTGCCAGCAGCCCGCGGGTCCCTGGGGAACTCGGGGAGCTGTTTTTT. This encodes CASSPRVPGELGELFF.

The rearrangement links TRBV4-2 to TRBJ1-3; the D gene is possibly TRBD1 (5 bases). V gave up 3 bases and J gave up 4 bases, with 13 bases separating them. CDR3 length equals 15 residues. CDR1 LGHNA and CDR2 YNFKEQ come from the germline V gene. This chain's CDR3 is CASSQTGGPGNTIYF. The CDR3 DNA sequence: TGTGCCAGCAGCCAGACGGGGGGTCCCGGAAACACCATATATTTT.

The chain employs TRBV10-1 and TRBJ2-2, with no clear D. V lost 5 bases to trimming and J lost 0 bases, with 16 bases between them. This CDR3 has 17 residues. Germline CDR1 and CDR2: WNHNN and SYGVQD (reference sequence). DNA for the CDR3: TGCGCCAGCAGTAAACCGCGACAAGGGCCGAACACCGGGGAGCTGTTTTTT. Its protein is CASSKPRQGPNTGELFF.

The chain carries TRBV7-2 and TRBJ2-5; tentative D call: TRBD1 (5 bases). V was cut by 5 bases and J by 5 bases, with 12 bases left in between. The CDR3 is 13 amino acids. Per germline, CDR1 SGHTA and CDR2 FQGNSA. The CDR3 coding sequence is TGTGCCAGCAGCCCCGTCAGGGATGAGACCCAGTACTTC. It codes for CASSPVRDETQYF. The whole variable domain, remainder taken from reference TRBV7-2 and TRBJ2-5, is GAGVSQSPSNKVTEKGKDVELRCDPISGHTALYWYRQSLGQGLEFLIYFQGNSAPDKSGLPSDRFSAERTGGSVSTLTIQRTQQEDSAVYLCASSPVRDETQYFGPGTRLLVL.

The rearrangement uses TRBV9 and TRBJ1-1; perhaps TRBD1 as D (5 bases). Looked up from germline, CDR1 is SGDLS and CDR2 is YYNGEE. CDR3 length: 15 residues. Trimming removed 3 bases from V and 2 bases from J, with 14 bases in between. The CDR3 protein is CASSDGAASNTEAFF. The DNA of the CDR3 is TGTGCCAGCAGCGACGGGGCCGCCAGTAACACTGAAGCTTTCTTT.

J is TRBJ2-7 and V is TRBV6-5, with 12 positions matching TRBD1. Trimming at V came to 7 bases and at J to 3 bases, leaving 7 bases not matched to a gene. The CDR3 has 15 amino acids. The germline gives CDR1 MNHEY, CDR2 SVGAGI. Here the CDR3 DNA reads TGTGCCAGCAACCCGGGACAGGGGGCACGCTACGAGCAGTACTTC. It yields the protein CASNPGQGARYEQYF.

The DNA of the CDR3 is TGCGCCAGCAGCCGAAACTTATTGGGGGCCACCGGGGAGCTGTTTTTT. Protein product: CASSRNLLGATGELFF. The J gene is TRBJ2-2, the V gene TRBV4-1; possibly TRBD1 for D (6 bases). The V end was cut by 4 bases, the J end by 4 bases, with 16 bases between. The CDR3 totals 16 residues. Looked up from germline, CDR1 is MGHRA and CDR2 is YSYEKL.

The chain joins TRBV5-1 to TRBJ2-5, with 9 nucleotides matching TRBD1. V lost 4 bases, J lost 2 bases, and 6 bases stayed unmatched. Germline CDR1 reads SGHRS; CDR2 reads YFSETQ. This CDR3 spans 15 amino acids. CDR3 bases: TGCGCCAGCAGCCCCCGGGACAGGGAGCAAGAGACCCAGTACTTC. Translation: CASSPRDREQETQYF.

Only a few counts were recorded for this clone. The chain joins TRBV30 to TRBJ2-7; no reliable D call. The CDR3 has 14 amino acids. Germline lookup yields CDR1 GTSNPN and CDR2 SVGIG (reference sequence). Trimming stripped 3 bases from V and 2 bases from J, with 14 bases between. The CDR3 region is CAWRRPRQTYEQYF. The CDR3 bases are TGTGCCTGGAGGAGACCGAGGCAGACCTACGAGCAGTACTTC.

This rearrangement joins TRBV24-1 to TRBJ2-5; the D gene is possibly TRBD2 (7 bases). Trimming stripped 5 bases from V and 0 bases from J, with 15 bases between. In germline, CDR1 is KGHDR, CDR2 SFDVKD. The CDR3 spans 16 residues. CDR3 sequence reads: CATSAGGGADQETQYF. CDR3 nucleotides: TGTGCCACCAGTGCAGGAGGGGGGGCGGACCAAGAGACCCAGTACTTC.

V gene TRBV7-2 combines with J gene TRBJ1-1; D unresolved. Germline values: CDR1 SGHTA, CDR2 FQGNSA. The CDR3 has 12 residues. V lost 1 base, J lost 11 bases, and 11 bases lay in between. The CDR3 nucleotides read TGTGCCAGCAGCTTAGTCGGGTTCAGGGCTTTCTTT. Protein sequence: CASSLVGFRAFF.

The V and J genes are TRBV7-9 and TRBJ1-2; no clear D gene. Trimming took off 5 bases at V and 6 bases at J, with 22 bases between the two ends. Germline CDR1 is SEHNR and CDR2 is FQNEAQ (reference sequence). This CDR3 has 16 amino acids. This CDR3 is CASSPIPQVVGDGYTF. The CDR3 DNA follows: TGTGCCAGCAGCCCCATTCCCCAGGTGGTGGGAGATGGCTACACCTTC.

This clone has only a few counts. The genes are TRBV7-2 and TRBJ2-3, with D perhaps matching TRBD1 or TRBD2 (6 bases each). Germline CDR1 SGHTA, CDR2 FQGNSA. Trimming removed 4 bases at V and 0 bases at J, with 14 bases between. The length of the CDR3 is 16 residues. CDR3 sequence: CASSWGAGVSTDTQYF. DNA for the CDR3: TGTGCCAGCAGCTGGGGGGCAGGGGTCAGCACAGATACGCAGTATTTT.

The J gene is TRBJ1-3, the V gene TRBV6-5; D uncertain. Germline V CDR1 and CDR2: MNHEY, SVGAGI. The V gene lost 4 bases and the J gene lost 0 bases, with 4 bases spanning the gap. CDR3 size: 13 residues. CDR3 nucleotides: TGTGCCAGCAGTTTCCCCTCTGGAAACACCATATATTTT. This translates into CASSFPSGNTIYF.

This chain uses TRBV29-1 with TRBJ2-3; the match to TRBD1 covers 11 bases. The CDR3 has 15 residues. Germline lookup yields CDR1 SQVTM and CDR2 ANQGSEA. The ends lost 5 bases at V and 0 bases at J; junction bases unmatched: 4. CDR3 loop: CSVRTGGRSTDTQYF. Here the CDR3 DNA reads TGCAGCGTTAGGACAGGGGGCCGCAGCACAGATACGCAGTATTTT.

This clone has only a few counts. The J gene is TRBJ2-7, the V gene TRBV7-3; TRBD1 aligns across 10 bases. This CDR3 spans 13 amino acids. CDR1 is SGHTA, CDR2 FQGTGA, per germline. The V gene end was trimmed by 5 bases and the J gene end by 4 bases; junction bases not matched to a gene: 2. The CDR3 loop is CASSTDRGYEQYF. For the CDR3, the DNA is TGTGCCAGCAGCACGGACAGGGGGTACGAGCAGTACTTC.

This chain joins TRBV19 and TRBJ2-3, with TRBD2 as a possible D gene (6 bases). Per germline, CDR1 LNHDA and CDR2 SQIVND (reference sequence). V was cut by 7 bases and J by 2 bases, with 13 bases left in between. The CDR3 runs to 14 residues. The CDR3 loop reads CASMGTAFTDTQYF. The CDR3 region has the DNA TGTGCCAGTATGGGGACTGCCTTCACAGATACGCAGTATTTT.

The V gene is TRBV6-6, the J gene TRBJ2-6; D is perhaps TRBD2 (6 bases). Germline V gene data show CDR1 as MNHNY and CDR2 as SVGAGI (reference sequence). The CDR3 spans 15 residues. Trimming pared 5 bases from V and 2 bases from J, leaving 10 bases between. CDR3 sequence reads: CASSGGVAGANVLTF. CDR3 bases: TGTGCCAGCAGTGGAGGGGTTGCTGGGGCCAACGTCCTGACTTTC.

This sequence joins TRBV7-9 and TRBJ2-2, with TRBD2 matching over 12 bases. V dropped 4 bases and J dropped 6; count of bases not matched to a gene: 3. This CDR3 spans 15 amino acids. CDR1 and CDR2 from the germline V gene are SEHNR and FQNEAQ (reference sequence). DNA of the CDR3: TGTGCCAGCAGCTCTGGACTAGCGGGGTCCGGGGAGCTGTTTTTT. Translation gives CASSSGLAGSGELFF.